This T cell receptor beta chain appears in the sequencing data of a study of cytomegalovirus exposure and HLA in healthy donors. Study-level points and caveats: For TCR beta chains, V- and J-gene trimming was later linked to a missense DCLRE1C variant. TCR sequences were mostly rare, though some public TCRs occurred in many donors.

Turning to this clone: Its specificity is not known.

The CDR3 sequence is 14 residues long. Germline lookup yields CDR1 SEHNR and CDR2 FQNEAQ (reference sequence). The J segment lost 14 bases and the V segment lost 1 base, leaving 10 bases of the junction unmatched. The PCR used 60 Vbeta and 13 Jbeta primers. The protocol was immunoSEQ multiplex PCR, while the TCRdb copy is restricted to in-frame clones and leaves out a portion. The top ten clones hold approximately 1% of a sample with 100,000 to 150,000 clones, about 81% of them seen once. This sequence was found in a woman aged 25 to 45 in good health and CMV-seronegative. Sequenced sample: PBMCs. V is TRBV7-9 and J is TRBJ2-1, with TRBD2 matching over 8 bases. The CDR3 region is CASSLGSVGTSEFF. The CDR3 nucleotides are TGTGCCAGCAGCTTAGGGTCGGTTGGGACTAGTGAGTTCTTC.